This TCR beta chain stems from a study of identical twins. TCRdb used MiXCR to reprocess the 5' RACE reads, holding one entry per CDR3 protein. The table records about 160,000 distinct CDR3 sequences, under 4.5% of them present only once. This clonotype has a count of ten or more. This CDR3 is 12 amino acids long. V was pared by 2 bases and J by 8 bases, with 7 bases between. Per germline, CDR1 LNHNV and CDR2 YYDKDF (reference sequence). Input material: memory T cells sorted from blood. The TCR comes from a man aged 18 to 29 in good health. V and J are TRBV15 and TRBJ1-5; D uncertain. CDR3 in amino acids: CATSRTLEPQHF. DNA for the CDR3: TGTGCCACCAGCAGAACTCTGGAGCCCCAGCATTTT.